These T cell receptor beta chains were read from a single sample in a study of graft-versus-host responses after intestinal transplantation. No antigen has been assigned to these receptors. The table came from immunoSEQ multiplex PCR; TCRdb's copy has only in-frame clones and leaves some out. The table has tens of thousands of clones, roughly 90% seen once. This sample comprised unstimulated CD8+ T cells sorted from spleen or lymph node cells, obtained before transplant. The receptor set was obtained from a human donor who was the organ donor for an intestinal transplant. Both conserved end residues are part of each CDR3. A D gene is named only where the DNA matches it firmly. Clone sizes are given selectively: once, few, many, or a class where the clone is expanded.

TRBD1	NA	TRBV9	TRBJ2-2	CASSVPSGQDHRPSGELFF	TGTGCCAGCAGCGTCCCTAGTGGACAGGACCACCGACCTAGCGGGGAGCTGTTTTTT
NA	NA	TRBV28	TRBJ2-1	CASSPLRKRVVYHEQFF	TGTGCCAGCAGTCCCCTCCGCAAGCGGGTAGTTTACCATGAGCAGTTCTTC
NA	NA	TRBV28	TRBJ1-1	CASTDPGDTEAFF	TGTGCCAGCACAGACCCGGGGGACACTGAAGCTTTCTTT
TRBD2	NA	TRBV11-2	TRBJ2-1	CASSLREGGPYNEQFF	TGTGCCAGCAGCTTAAGGGAGGGAGGGCCCTACAATGAGCAGTTCTTC
TRBD1	NA	TRBV14	TRBJ1-1	CASSQGGGQGAFF	TGTGCCAGCAGCCAAGGAGGCGGACAGGGAGCTTTCTTT
NA	NA	TRBV19	TRBJ2-2	CASSPTGSNTGELFF	TGTGCCAGTAGTCCCACAGGGTCGAACACCGGGGAGCTGTTTTTT
TRBD2	few	TRBV27	TRBJ2-3	CASSSIRGLAPHTDTQYF	TGTGCCAGCAGTTCAATCCGAGGACTAGCTCCACACACAGATACGCAGTATTTT
TRBD1	NA	TRBV30	TRBJ1-5	CAWSVQGVHSNQPQHF	TGTGCCTGGAGTGTACAGGGGGTGCATAGCAATCAGCCCCAGCATTTT
TRBD2	once	TRBV10-3	TRBJ2-7	CAISERVGSGSKYEQYF	TGTGCCATCAGTGAGAGGGTGGGTAGCGGGAGTAAATACGAGCAGTACTTC
NA	NA	TRBV7-6	TRBJ2-3	CASSLLPTTDTQYF	TGTGCCAGCAGCTTACTTCCGACTACAGATACGCAGTATTTT
TRBD2	NA	TRBV11-3	TRBJ2-7	CASSLDPVSGRMYEQYF	TGTGCCAGCAGCTTAGATCCTGTAAGCGGGAGGATGTACGAGCAGTACTTC
NA	NA	TRBV30	TRBJ2-1	CAWSSIVEFDEQFF	TGTGCCTGGAGTTCGATAGTGGAGTTCGATGAGCAGTTCTTC
NA	NA	TRBV2	TRBJ2-7	CASSDYSEARSYEQYF	TGTGCCAGCAGTGACTATAGCGAGGCCCGCTCCTACGAGCAGTACTTC
NA	NA	TRBV5-5	TRBJ2-7	CASSFQGYYEQYF	TGTGCCAGCAGCTTCCAGGGTTACTACGAGCAGTACTTC
NA	NA	TRBV28	TRBJ2-4	CASSPHLQAAKNIQYF	TGTGCCAGCAGCCCCCACCTACAAGCGGCCAAAAACATTCAGTACTTC
NA	NA	TRBV28	TRBJ2-7	CASSPSEGSYEQYF	TGTGCCAGCAGTCCTTCGGAGGGAAGCTACGAGCAGTACTTC
NA	NA	TRBV28	TRBJ1-5	CASSFAGYNQPQHF	TGTGCCAGCAGTTTCGCCGGTTACAATCAGCCCCAGCATTTT
TRBD1	NA	TRBV2	TRBJ1-5	CASRGTGINQPQHF	TGTGCCAGCAGGGGGACAGGGATCAATCAGCCCCAGCATTTT
NA	NA	TRBV4-3	TRBJ1-2	CASSQEYGENDGYTF	TGCGCCAGCAGCCAAGAATACGGGGAAAACGATGGCTACACCTTC
NA	NA	TRBV27	TRBJ2-1	CASRAGHLNEQFF	TGTGCCAGCAGGGCAGGGCATTTGAATGAGCAGTTCTTC
NA	NA	TRBV5-6	TRBJ1-3	CASSSGVPGNTIYF	TGTGCCAGCAGCTCGGGGGTCCCTGGAAACACCATATATTTT
NA	NA	TRBV28	TRBJ2-7	CASSFFPGIYEQYF	TGTGCCAGCAGTTTTTTTCCAGGAATTTACGAGCAGTACTTC
TRBD2	NA	TRBV2	TRBJ2-3	CADYPRVWGLAGFPGGTDTQYF	TGTGCCGACTACCCCCGCGTCTGGGGACTAGCGGGATTCCCGGGGGGCACAGATACGCAGTATTTT
TRBD1	NA	TRBV28	TRBJ1-4	CASSTPGTGEEKLFF	TGTGCCAGCAGTACCCCCGGGACAGGGGAAGAAAAACTGTTTTTT
TRBD1	NA	TRBV6-5	TRBJ1-4	CASSLTGGNEKLFF	TGTGCCAGCAGCCTGACAGGGGGTAATGAAAAACTGTTTTTT
TRBD2	NA	TRBV7-3	TRBJ2-3	CARELSSGRAGSGTDTQYF	TGTGCCAGGGAGCTCTCTAGCGGGAGGGCCGGGAGTGGCACAGATACGCAGTATTTT
TRBD1	NA	TRBV5-1	TRBJ1-1	CASSFGQVRGVNTEAFF	TGCGCCAGCAGCTTCGGACAGGTGAGGGGGGTGAACACTGAAGCTTTCTTT
TRBD2	NA	TRBV30	TRBJ2-3	CAWSAVAGAADTQYF	TGTGCCTGGAGTGCCGTAGCGGGAGCGGCAGATACGCAGTATTTT
NA	NA	TRBV28	TRBJ1-4	CASSSLQVLQEKLFF	TGTGCCAGCAGTTCCTTACAGGTCCTTCAGGAAAAACTGTTTTTT
TRBD2	NA	TRBV27	TRBJ2-1	CASSLAEDAYNEQFF	TGTGCCAGCAGTCTAGCGGAGGATGCCTACAATGAGCAGTTCTTC
NA	once	TRBV6-1	TRBJ1-5	CASIQYINQPQHF	TGTGCCAGCATACAGTACATTAATCAGCCCCAGCATTTT
NA	NA	TRBV7-2	TRBJ2-7	CASSLVGGDYYEQYF	TGTGCCAGCAGCTTAGTGGGTGGAGACTACTACGAGCAGTACTTC
NA	NA	TRBV6-5	TRBJ2-1	CASSYALVNEQFF	TGTGCCAGCAGTTACGCCTTAGTCAATGAGCAGTTCTTC
TRBD2	NA	TRBV30	TRBJ2-7	CAWSVQREGLYEQYF	TGTGCCTGGAGTGTGCAGCGGGAGGGCCTGTACGAGCAGTACTTC
NA	NA	TRBV15	TRBJ2-5	CATNTNRDEETQYF	TGTGCCACCAACACCAACAGGGACGAAGAGACCCAGTACTTC
TRBD1	NA	TRBV5-4	TRBJ2-7	CASSPNRGDEQYF	TGTGCCAGCAGCCCAAACAGGGGCGACGAGCAGTACTTC
TRBD2	NA	TRBV7-2	TRBJ2-1	CASSEGLAGVSYNEQFF	TGTGCCAGCAGCGAAGGACTAGCGGGAGTGTCCTACAATGAGCAGTTCTTC
NA	NA	TRBV29-1	TRBJ1-1	CSVDGGEDTEAFF	TGCAGCGTTGACGGGGGGGAAGACACTGAAGCTTTCTTT
NA	NA	TRBV9	TRBJ2-1	CASSSPGTYNEQFF	TGTGCCAGCAGCTCGCCCGGGACCTACAATGAGCAGTTCTTC
TRBD2	NA	TRBV30	TRBJ2-1	CAWNPPSGSYNEQFF	TGTGCCTGGAACCCGCCTAGCGGGAGCTACAATGAGCAGTTCTTC
NA	NA	TRBV7-8	TRBJ1-4	CASSPGGVKEKLFF	TGTGCCAGCAGCCCCGGGGGGGTAAAAGAAAAACTGTTTTTT
TRBD2	NA	TRBV11-1	TRBJ2-1	CASSSGADSGGNYNEQFF	TGTGCCAGCAGCTCGGGGGCCGATAGCGGGGGGAACTACAATGAGCAGTTCTTC
NA	NA	TRBV27	TRBJ2-7	CASGHRVSYEQYF	TGTGCCAGCGGACACAGGGTCTCCTACGAGCAGTACTTC
NA	NA	TRBV27	TRBJ2-1	CASKRTFYNEQFF	TGTGCCTCGAAACGGACATTCTACAATGAGCAGTTCTTC
TRBD2	NA	TRBV28	TRBJ2-3	CASTGPRGGVDTQYF	TGTGCCAGCACGGGACCTCGGGGAGGGGTAGATACGCAGTATTTT
TRBD2	once	TRBV29-1	TRBJ2-1	CSGGGLATNEQFF	TGCAGCGGGGGGGGACTAGCTACGAATGAGCAGTTCTTC
NA	NA	TRBV9	TRBJ1-1	CASSATGQMNTEAFF	TGTGCCAGCAGCGCGACAGGACAGATGAACACTGAAGCTTTCTTT